This is a list of T cell receptor beta chains from one sample in a study of OX40 agonist ivuxolimab in advanced cancers. The repertoire was sequenced with immunoSEQ multiplex PCR; TCRdb's copy has only in-frame clones and lacks some. The sample consists of 60,000 or so clones, about 90% of them appearing once. The input for sequencing was CD4+ or CD8+ T cells sorted from blood, taken in a trial of the OX40 agonist ivuxolimab. The origin of the receptors is an adult with an advanced solid tumor such as melanoma, head and neck, liver or kidney cancer. Each CDR3 is given with its conserved first and last residue. D genes are given only for firm matches. Size is stated for part of the rows, as once, few or many counts, or as a class when the clone is expanded.

d_call: -; j_call: TRBJ1-5; v_call: TRBV15; clone_size: -; cdr3_nt: TGTGCCACCAGCAGCCTAGGGCGCGGGAATCAGCCCCAGCATTTT; cdr3_aa: CATSSLGRGNQPQHF
d_call: TRBD2; j_call: TRBJ2-3; v_call: TRBV2; clone_size: -; cdr3_nt: TGTGCCACAGAGGGACTAGCGGGACCGGGGGATACGCAGTATTTT; cdr3_aa: CATEGLAGPGDTQYF
d_call: -; j_call: TRBJ2-7; v_call: TRBV6-6; clone_size: -; cdr3_nt: TGTGCCAGCAGTTACTCGGGCTTTCTTGGGGAGCAGTACTTC; cdr3_aa: CASSYSGFLGEQYF
d_call: -; j_call: TRBJ2-6; v_call: TRBV6-6; clone_size: -; cdr3_nt: TGTGCCAGCAGCCCGTCGTGGGGGGCCAACGTCCTGACTTTC; cdr3_aa: CASSPSWGANVLTF
d_call: TRBD2; j_call: TRBJ2-5; v_call: TRBV7-8; clone_size: -; cdr3_nt: TGTGCCAGCAGCTTACAACGAGCTAGCGGACAAGAGACCCAGTACTTC; cdr3_aa: CASSLQRASGQETQYF
d_call: TRBD1; j_call: TRBJ1-1; v_call: TRBV18; clone_size: -; cdr3_nt: TGTGCCAGCTCACCCGACAGGGAAAACGCGAACACTGAAGCTTTCTTT; cdr3_aa: CASSPDRENANTEAFF
d_call: TRBD2; j_call: TRBJ2-2; v_call: TRBV2; clone_size: -; cdr3_nt: TGTGCCGGGACTAGCGGGAGGGTGTTTTTT; cdr3_aa: CAGTSGRVFF
d_call: -; j_call: TRBJ2-3; v_call: TRBV10-2; clone_size: -; cdr3_nt: TGCGCCAGCAGTGAGTGGCAGGGACATAGTACGCAGTATTTT; cdr3_aa: CASSEWQGHSTQYF
d_call: TRBD2; j_call: TRBJ2-1; v_call: TRBV6-5; clone_size: -; cdr3_nt: TGTGCCAGCAGTTCCTTGGGGGAGGGCCGTAATGAGCAGTTCTTC; cdr3_aa: CASSSLGEGRNEQFF
d_call: TRBD1; j_call: TRBJ2-2; v_call: TRBV6-5; clone_size: once; cdr3_nt: TGTGCCAGCAGTTACTGGGGACAGGGGACCACCGGGGAGCTGTTTTTT; cdr3_aa: CASSYWGQGTTGELFF
d_call: -; j_call: TRBJ2-5; v_call: TRBV4-1; clone_size: -; cdr3_nt: TGCGCCAGCAGCGTATTAGCCGGGACCCAGTACTTC; cdr3_aa: CASSVLAGTQYF
d_call: TRBD1; j_call: TRBJ1-6; v_call: TRBV2; clone_size: -; cdr3_nt: TGTGCCAGCAGTAGGGACAGTTATAATTCACCCCTCCACTTT; cdr3_aa: CASSRDSYNSPLHF
d_call: -; j_call: TRBJ1-3; v_call: TRBV4-2; clone_size: -; cdr3_nt: TGTGCCAGCAGCCAAGAGTTTAGGGGCACAGGAAACACCATATATTTT; cdr3_aa: CASSQEFRGTGNTIYF
d_call: -; j_call: TRBJ1-5; v_call: TRBV6-6; clone_size: -; cdr3_nt: TGTGCCAGCAGTGCGACTCAGCCCCAGCATTTT; cdr3_aa: CASSATQPQHF
d_call: -; j_call: TRBJ2-7; v_call: TRBV14; clone_size: few; cdr3_nt: TGTGCCAGCAGCCAAGATGGATCTGGGTACGAGCAGTACTTC; cdr3_aa: CASSQDGSGYEQYF
d_call: -; j_call: TRBJ1-5; v_call: TRBV21-1; clone_size: -; cdr3_nt: TGTGCCAGCAGCATAACGGGACGAAGGGAGGTAAAGCCCCAGCATTTT; cdr3_aa: CASSITGRREVKPQHF
d_call: TRBD2; j_call: TRBJ2-7; v_call: TRBV6-1; clone_size: -; cdr3_nt: TGTGCCAGCAGTGAAGCTGCGGGAGCCTCCTACGAGCAGTACTTC; cdr3_aa: CASSEAAGASYEQYF
d_call: TRBD1; j_call: TRBJ1-6; v_call: TRBV9; clone_size: -; cdr3_nt: TGTGCCAGCAGCCCCACAGGGGGCGCTCCTTATAATTCACCCCTCCACTTT; cdr3_aa: CASSPTGGAPYNSPLHF
d_call: -; j_call: TRBJ2-2; v_call: TRBV20-1; clone_size: -; cdr3_nt: TGCAGTGCTAGAGACGGTGAGGAGCTGTTTTTT; cdr3_aa: CSARDGEELFF
d_call: -; j_call: TRBJ1-5; v_call: TRBV15; clone_size: -; cdr3_nt: TGTGCCACCAGCAAGGATAATCAGCCCCAGCATTTT; cdr3_aa: CATSKDNQPQHF
d_call: -; j_call: TRBJ2-6; v_call: TRBV19; clone_size: once; cdr3_nt: TGTGCCAGTAGTCCACTCGACTCTGGGGCCAACGTCCTGACTTTC; cdr3_aa: CASSPLDSGANVLTF
d_call: TRBD2; j_call: TRBJ2-5; v_call: TRBV11-2; clone_size: -; cdr3_nt: TGTGCCAGCAGCCCAGGACTAGCGGGAGTTGAAGAGACCCAGTACTTC; cdr3_aa: CASSPGLAGVEETQYF
d_call: -; j_call: TRBJ2-5; v_call: TRBV10-3; clone_size: -; cdr3_nt: TGTGCCATCAGTGAGTCCGCGACAGGAGAGACCCAGTACTTC; cdr3_aa: CAISESATGETQYF
d_call: -; j_call: TRBJ1-5; v_call: TRBV5-8; clone_size: -; cdr3_nt: TGTGCCAGCAGGGTTGGACAGCCCCAGCATTTT; cdr3_aa: CASRVGQPQHF
d_call: -; j_call: TRBJ1-3; v_call: TRBV5-1; clone_size: -; cdr3_nt: TGCGCCAGCAGTTCCGGGCTTCTCACCTCTGGAAACACCATATATTTT; cdr3_aa: CASSSGLLTSGNTIYF
d_call: -; j_call: TRBJ2-2; v_call: TRBV7-9; clone_size: few; cdr3_nt: TGTGCCAGCAGCTTATTGGTGGGGGGCACCGGGGAGCTGTTTTTT; cdr3_aa: CASSLLVGGTGELFF
d_call: -; j_call: TRBJ2-7; v_call: TRBV11-2; clone_size: -; cdr3_nt: TGTGCCAGCACCGTTCAAACGGGAGCCCCTTACGAGCAGTACTTC; cdr3_aa: CASTVQTGAPYEQYF
d_call: TRBD2; j_call: TRBJ2-3; v_call: TRBV28; clone_size: -; cdr3_nt: TGTGCCAGCAGACCCCTAGCGGGAGGCGTCGCAGATACGCAGTATTTT; cdr3_aa: CASRPLAGGVADTQYF
d_call: TRBD1; j_call: TRBJ1-2; v_call: TRBV28; clone_size: once; cdr3_nt: TGTGCCAGCAGTTCCCGCGGACAGGGGTTAGGCTATGGCTACACCTTC; cdr3_aa: CASSSRGQGLGYGYTF
d_call: -; j_call: TRBJ2-7; v_call: TRBV28; clone_size: medium-sized; cdr3_nt: TGTGCCAGCAGGGAGAGGGGGGGCAGGTCCGAGCAGTACTTC; cdr3_aa: CASRERGGRSEQYF
d_call: TRBD1; j_call: TRBJ2-7; v_call: TRBV6-6; clone_size: -; cdr3_nt: TGTGCCAGCAGTTACGCGTCAGGGGGCATGGGGCAGTACTTC; cdr3_aa: CASSYASGGMGQYF
d_call: -; j_call: TRBJ2-7; v_call: TRBV28; clone_size: -; cdr3_nt: TGTGCCAGCAGTTACCTCAGGACATCCACCTACGAGCAGTACTTC; cdr3_aa: CASSYLRTSTYEQYF
d_call: -; j_call: TRBJ2-3; v_call: TRBV2; clone_size: once; cdr3_nt: TGTGCCAGCAGTCCTACGGGACAAACCACAGATACGCAGTATTTT; cdr3_aa: CASSPTGQTTDTQYF
d_call: TRBD2; j_call: TRBJ2-7; v_call: TRBV7-9; clone_size: -; cdr3_nt: TGTGCCAGCAGCCCAGGGAGGGTGGCGGGCAACGAGCAGTACTTC; cdr3_aa: CASSPGRVAGNEQYF
d_call: TRBD1; j_call: TRBJ1-1; v_call: TRBV4-2; clone_size: -; cdr3_nt: TGTGCCAGCAGTTATCAGGGGGCTACTGAAGCTTTCTTT; cdr3_aa: CASSYQGATEAFF
d_call: -; j_call: TRBJ2-3; v_call: TRBV5-1; clone_size: -; cdr3_nt: TGCGCCAGCAGCTTGGCGGATCCCACAGATACGCAGTATTTT; cdr3_aa: CASSLADPTDTQYF
d_call: TRBD2; j_call: TRBJ2-5; v_call: TRBV11-2; clone_size: -; cdr3_nt: TGTGCCAGCGGCGGGAGGGGTGTAGAGACCCAGTACTTC; cdr3_aa: CASGGRGVETQYF
d_call: -; j_call: TRBJ1-2; v_call: TRBV30; clone_size: -; cdr3_nt: TGTGCCTGGAGTGTGTTCGGGGGGGCGTGGGTACGGCGCTACACCTTC; cdr3_aa: CAWSVFGGAWVRRYTF
d_call: TRBD2; j_call: TRBJ2-7; v_call: TRBV7-9; clone_size: -; cdr3_nt: TGTGCCAGCAGCTTAGTGGTAGCGGGAGGAGTCTACGGGCAGTACTTC; cdr3_aa: CASSLVVAGGVYGQYF